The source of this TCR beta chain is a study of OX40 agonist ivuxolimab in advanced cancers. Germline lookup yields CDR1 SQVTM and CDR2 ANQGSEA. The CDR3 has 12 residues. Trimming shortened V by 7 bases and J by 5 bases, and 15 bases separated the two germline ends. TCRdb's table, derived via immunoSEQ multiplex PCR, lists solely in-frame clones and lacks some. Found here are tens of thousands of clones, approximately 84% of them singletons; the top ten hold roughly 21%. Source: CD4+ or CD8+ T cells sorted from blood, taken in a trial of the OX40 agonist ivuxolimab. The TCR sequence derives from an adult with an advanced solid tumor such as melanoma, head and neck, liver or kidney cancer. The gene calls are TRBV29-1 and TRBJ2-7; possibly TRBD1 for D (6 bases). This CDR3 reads CSAETGLDEQYF. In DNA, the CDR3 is TGCAGCGCCGAAACAGGGTTGGACGAGCAGTACTTC.